The 30 T cell receptor beta chains given below trace back to one sample, sequenced in a study of T cell repertoires in cytomegalovirus infection. TCRdb re-called the reads through MiXCR, storing one row per CDR3 protein. The table includes around 450,000 distinct CDR3 sequences, about 33% detected once. The sample consisted of PBMCs. These receptors were obtained from a human donor in good health (CMV status not recorded). Some clones in this sample may be carry-over from other donors' samples.

The chain employs TRBV6-2 or TRBV6-3 and TRBJ1-1, with 7 bases identical to TRBD1. The CDR3 is 16 residues long. Trimming removed 2 bases from V and 2 bases from J; junction bases left unmatched: 8. The V gene's germline CDR1 is MNHEY and CDR2 SVGEGT. In DNA, the CDR3 is TGTGCCAGCAGTTACGTACTCAGGACAGGTAACACTGAAGCTTTCTTT. It codes for CASSYVLRTGNTEAFF.

The chain couples TRBV24-1 to TRBJ2-7; D ambiguous. Per the germline V gene, CDR1 is KGHDR and CDR2 is SFDVKD. V lost 3 bases and J 0 bases, leaving 11 bases between the germline ends. The CDR3 sequence is 15 residues long. DNA for the CDR3: TGTGCCACCAGTGATCCCTCAAAGAGCTCCTACGAGCAGTACTTC. Its protein is CATSDPSKSSYEQYF.

The chain combines TRBV29-1 with TRBJ2-1; tentative D call: TRBD2 (6 bases). The V gene lost 3 bases and the J gene lost 2 bases, with 17 bases spanning the gap. Germline-derived CDR1 and CDR2 are SQVTM and ANQGSEA. The CDR3 has 16 residues. The DNA of the CDR3 is TGCAGCGTTGAGTACGGGGTTTCGGGAGCCTACAATGAGCAGTTCTTC. As protein: CSVEYGVSGAYNEQFF.

On this clonotype: A much larger clone lies one base from this, so it may be a read error. Without the conserved terminal phenylalanine or tryptophan, this CDR3 likely stems from a read error. The chain is built from TRBV7-2 and TRBJ2-1, with 11 bases identical to TRBD2. This CDR3 region has 17 residues. With 0 bases clipped from V and 8 bases from J, the junction kept 9 bases outside the gene matches. Germline V gene data show CDR1 as SGHTA and CDR2 as FQGNSA. This CDR3 reads CASSLAVSGGAIYEQFL. The DNA for the CDR3 is TGTGCCAGCAGCTTAGCAGTTAGCGGGGGGGCCATCTATGAGCAGTTCTTA.

The table lists this clonotype with many counts. V and J are TRBV6-1 and TRBJ1-1; TRBD1 might be the D (6 bases). Germline V gene sequence: CDR1 MNHNS, CDR2 SASEGT. Trimming pared 4 bases from V and 8 bases from J, leaving 8 bases between. The CDR3 extends over 11 amino acids. The CDR3 reads CASSGTVEAFF. The CDR3 nucleotides are TGTGCCAGCAGTGGGACAGTCGAAGCTTTCTTT.

Comments on this clonotype: This clone may be a read error of a much larger clone one base away. The chain couples TRBV27 to TRBJ2-3; 8 nucleotides line up with TRBD2. V gave up 4 bases and J gave up 0 bases; unmatched junction bases: 3. The CDR3 loop spans 15 amino acids. Germline CDR1 is MNHEY and CDR2 is SMNVEV (reference sequence). In DNA form, the CDR3 reads TGTGCCAGCAGTTCAGCGGGGGTGAGCACAGATACGCAGTATTTT. Translated: CASSSAGVSTDTQYF.

This clonotype was detected only a few times. The chain combines TRBV28 with TRBJ2-3; 8 bases align to TRBD2. With V trimmed by 0 bases and J by 0 bases, 5 bases remained unmatched. The germline V gene encodes CDR1 MDHEN and CDR2 SYDVKM. CDR3 length equals 17 residues. In nucleotides, the CDR3 is TGTGCCAGCAGTTTATGGGCGGCGGGGGGTAGCACAGATACGCAGTATTTT. Protein: CASSLWAAGGSTDTQYF.

The V call is TRBV29-1, the J call TRBJ1-1; D unclear. Germline V gene sequence: CDR1 SQVTM, CDR2 ANQGSEA. V lost 0 bases and J lost 2, with 4 bases in between. The CDR3 spans 12 residues. The DNA of the CDR3 is TGCAGCGTTGAAGACAGTAACACTGAAGCTTTCTTT. This translates into CSVEDSNTEAFF. The variable domain in full, completed from reference TRBV29-1 and TRBJ1-1, reads SAVISQKPSRDICQRGTSLTIQCQVDSQVTMMFWYRQQPGQSLTLIATANQGSEATYESGFVIDKFPISRPNLTFSTLTVSNMSPEDSSIYLCSVEDSNTEAFFGQGTRLTVV.

On this clonotype: This may arise from a read error, as a much more abundant clone is one base away. The V call is TRBV7-2, the J call TRBJ1-2; D call uncertain. The CDR3 consists of 14 residues. Germline V gene sequence: CDR1 SGHTA, CDR2 FQGNSA. The CDR3 loop reads CPSSLLRTSYGYTF. Here the CDR3 DNA reads TGTCCCAGCAGCCTTCTCCGGACCTCCTATGGCTACACCTTC. The whole variable domain, filled in from reference TRBV7-2 and TRBJ1-2, reads GAGVSQSPSNKVTEKGKDVELRCDPISGHTALYWYRQSLGQGLEFLIYFQGNSAPDKSGLPSDRFSAERTGGSVSTLTIQRTQQEDSAVYLCPSSLLRTSYGYTFGSGTRLTVV.

To note about this clonotype: It may be a read error: a sequence one base away is much more abundant. The CDR3 DNA is TGTGCCAGCGGCTTAGTGGGACTAGCGGGGCGGTTCAATGAGCAGTTCTTC. Its protein is CASGLVGLAGRFNEQFF. The chain is built from TRBV7-2 and TRBJ2-1; 13 nucleotides agree with TRBD2. CDR1 is SGHTA, CDR2 FQGNSA, per germline. The CDR3 has 17 residues.

The sample holds a few counts of this clonotype. This chain joins TRBV28 and TRBJ2-2; no reliable D call. CDR1 is MDHEN and CDR2 is SYDVKM in the germline V gene. The germline V and J ends were trimmed by 1 base and 4 bases, with 7 bases remaining between them. The CDR3 spans 14 residues. The CDR3 is CASSLLQPTGELFF. CDR3 DNA sequence: TGTGCCAGCAGTTTATTGCAGCCCACCGGGGAGCTGTTTTTT.

This clonotype was counted between two and nine times. V usage is TRBV2 and J usage is TRBJ1-3, with D uncertain. The CDR3 runs 15 residues. Trimming removed 1 base at V and 0 bases at J, with 7 bases between. Germline V CDR1 and CDR2: SNHLY, FYNNEI. The CDR3 nucleotides read TGTGCCAGCAGTGAAGGTCACCCCTCTGGAAACACCATATATTTT. It is translated as CASSEGHPSGNTIYF.

This clonotype appeared a few times. J is TRBJ2-7 and V is TRBV12-3 or TRBV12-4; TRBD2 aligns across 13 bases. The CDR3 length is 18 residues. V was pared by 6 bases and J by 3 bases, with 14 bases of the junction left unmatched. CDR3 protein: CASSLRTSGGDGNYEQYF. The DNA for the CDR3 is TGTGCCAGCAGCTTAAGGACTAGCGGGGGAGACGGAAACTACGAGCAGTACTTC.

This clonotype was recorded at least ten times. This sequence joins TRBV7-2 and TRBJ2-7, with D possibly TRBD1 on 6 matching bases. CDR3 length: 16 residues. V was shortened by 2 bases and J by 4 bases, with 18 bases between the two germline ends. CDR1 is SGHTA, CDR2 FQGNSA, per germline. CDR3 protein: CASSLNSILGGYEQYF. In DNA form, the CDR3 reads TGTGCCAGCAGCTTAAATTCCATCCTAGGGGGTTACGAGCAGTACTTC.

The chain carries TRBV29-1 and TRBJ1-1; TRBD1 is a possible D gene (5 bases). This CDR3 region has 14 residues. CDR1 is SQVTM, CDR2 ANQGSEA, per germline. Trimming took 7 bases from V and 2 from J, leaving 17 bases between them. CDR3 sequence (DNA): TGCAGCGGTAACTCCGGGACGGCTAACACTGAAGCTTTCTTT. The encoded protein is CSGNSGTANTEAFF. The full variable domain, with the rest looked up from reference TRBV29-1 and TRBJ1-1, is SAVISQKPSRDICQRGTSLTIQCQVDSQVTMMFWYRQQPGQSLTLIATANQGSEATYESGFVIDKFPISRPNLTFSTLTVSNMSPEDSSIYLCSGNSGTANTEAFFGQGTRLTVV.

The chain has TRBV4-1 and TRBJ1-1, with D perhaps matching TRBD1 (6 bases). Between the trimmed V and J ends, which lost 4 bases and 3 bases, there was a span of 15 bases. CDR3 length: 15 residues. Germline CDR1 is MGHRA and CDR2 is YSYEKL. This CDR3 is CASSPGEGWYTEAFF. In nucleotides, the CDR3 is TGCGCCAGCAGCCCAGGGGAGGGGTGGTACACTGAAGCTTTCTTT.

This clonotype has only a few counts. This chain links TRBV6-1 with TRBJ1-5; no reliable D call. Germline lookup yields CDR1 MNHNS and CDR2 SASEGT. The germline V and J ends were trimmed by 4 bases and 3 bases, with 16 bases remaining between them. The CDR3 totals 16 residues. The CDR3 DNA reads as TGTGCCAGCAGTGCCATGCTGAAGAGTTACAATCAGCCCCAGCATTTT. This codes for CASSAMLKSYNQPQHF.

This clonotype came up many times. J is TRBJ2-6 and V is TRBV6-5; 9 bases fit TRBD1. The germline V gene encodes CDR1 MNHEY and CDR2 SVGAGI. V shed 0 bases, J shed 1 base, and the junction held 1 base outside the gene matches. This CDR3 is built from 17 residues. This CDR3 is CASSYSGQGSGANVLTF. CDR3 DNA sequence: TGTGCCAGCAGTTACTCCGGACAGGGGTCTGGGGCCAACGTCCTGACTTTC.

The CDR3, as DNA: TGTGCCAGTAGCTCTCCCGGACTGGCGGGAGGAACTGAAGCTTTCTTT. This codes for CASSSPGLAGGTEAFF. J is TRBJ1-1 and V is TRBV19, with no clear D. The CDR3 has 16 amino acids. Trimming removed 6 bases at V and 5 bases at J, with 22 bases between. Germline V CDR1 and CDR2: LNHDA, SQIVND (reference sequence).

This clonotype was counted a few times. The V call is TRBV12-3 or TRBV12-4, the J call TRBJ1-5; D gene uncertain. Trimming took off 5 bases at V and 1 base at J, with 6 bases between the two ends. CDR3 length: 13 residues. The CDR3 nucleotides read TGTGCCAGCAGTAGGACGAGCAATCAGCCCCAGCATTTT. Amino acids: CASSRTSNQPQHF.

The rearrangement joins TRBV5-1 to TRBJ2-2; TRBD1 might be the D (6 bases). The CDR3 runs 15 residues. Trimming shortened V by 0 bases and J by 5 bases, and 11 bases separated the two germline ends. Per germline, CDR1 SGHRS and CDR2 YFSETQ. Written as DNA, the CDR3 is TGCGCCAGCAGCTTGGAGTGGCAGGGGACCGGGGAGCTGTTTTTT. It codes for CASSLEWQGTGELFF.

This chain connects TRBV28 to TRBJ2-7; D assignment may be TRBD1 or TRBD2 (5 bases each). V was cut by 5 bases and J by 3 bases, with 17 bases left in between. The germline CDR1 and CDR2 sequences are MDHEN and SYDVKM. This CDR3 is built from 15 residues. Here the CDR3 reads CASSPPAGTYYEQYF. In nucleotides, the CDR3 is TGTGCCAGCAGTCCACCGGCCGGGACCTACTACGAGCAGTACTTC.

On this clonotype itself: This could be a read error, since a much larger clone is one nucleotide away. This rearrangement joins TRBV6-1 to TRBJ2-1, with D unclear. CDR1 MNHNS and CDR2 SASEGT come from the germline V gene. The CDR3 runs 12 residues. Trimming removed 6 bases at V and 6 bases at J, with 9 bases between. CDR3 amino acids: CASSPASNEQFF. CDR3 bases: TGTGCCAGCAGCCCAGCTTCCAATGAGCAGTTCTTC.

This CDR3 is CATSRDPAPGETQYF. In DNA form, the CDR3 reads TGTGCCACCAGCAGAGATCCAGCGCCAGGGGAGACCCAGTACTTC. The chain employs TRBV15 and TRBJ2-5; perhaps TRBD1 as D (5 bases). There are 15 residues in the CDR3. Germline loops: CDR1 LNHNV, CDR2 YYDKDF (reference sequence). Trimming cost V 0 bases and J 5 bases, with 13 bases left between them.

A few counts support this clonotype. The rearrangement joins TRBV11-2 to TRBJ2-1; the match to TRBD1 covers 8 bases. Losses at the gene ends were 5 bases for V and 0 bases for J; bases not matched to a gene: 9. Looked up from germline, CDR1 is SGHAT and CDR2 is FQNNGV. This CDR3 spans 17 amino acids. CDR3 DNA: TGTGCCAGCAGCCCCTGGACAGGGTTAGTCTCCTACAATGAGCAGTTCTTC. This sequence encodes CASSPWTGLVSYNEQFF.

This clonotype showed up many times. The gene calls are TRBV7-2 and TRBJ1-6; D is undetermined. CDR1 and CDR2 from the germline V gene are SGHTA and FQGNSA. The V end lost 1 base, the J end lost 5 bases, and 6 bases lay between the germline ends. CDR3 size: 14 residues. CDR3 sequence (DNA): TGTGCCAGCAGCTTAGGACGAGATAATTCACCCCTCCACTTT. This sequence encodes CASSLGRDNSPLHF.

In this sample, this clonotype turned up a few times. The chain links TRBV28 to TRBJ2-7, with 9 bases that match TRBD2. With 6 bases clipped from V and 3 bases from J, the junction kept 6 bases outside the gene matches. The CDR3 covers 14 residues. The germline CDR1 and CDR2 sequences are MDHEN and SYDVKM. The CDR3 here is CASRSGLAVYEQYF. Written as DNA, the CDR3 is TGTGCCAGCAGATCGGGACTAGCAGTCTACGAGCAGTACTTC.

As regards this clonotype: This likely comes from a read error, as the CDR3 has no conserved phenylalanine or tryptophan at its end. This chain links TRBV6-2 or TRBV6-3 with TRBJ1-2; a possible D gene is TRBD1 (5 bases). In germline, CDR1 is MNHEY, CDR2 SVGEGT. The V end lost 6 bases, the J end lost 4 bases, and 9 bases lay between the germline ends. The CDR3 runs to 12 residues. CDR3 sequence (DNA): TGTGCCAGCAGCCACAGGAGCTATGGCTACACCTTA. Its translation: CASSHRSYGYTL.

This clonotype has at least ten counts. The CDR3 sequence is CASSLANPGRSGNTIYF. The CDR3, as DNA: TGTGCCAGCAGCTTAGCGAATCCAGGCCGCTCTGGAAACACCATATATTTT. The rearrangement joins TRBV7-6 to TRBJ1-3; D remains ambiguous. Trimming removed 0 bases from V and 0 bases from J, with 12 bases in between. Germline V gives CDR1 SGHVS, CDR2 FNYEAQ. The CDR3 has 17 residues.

At least ten counts were recorded for this clonotype. The chain is built from TRBV7-2 and TRBJ1-1; no firm D call. The CDR3 consists of 12 residues. V gave up 5 bases and J gave up 6 bases, with 10 bases separating them. Germline CDR1 reads SGHTA; CDR2 reads FQGNSA. The CDR3 sequence: CASSNGRPEAFF. CDR3 coding DNA: TGTGCCAGCAGCAACGGACGCCCTGAAGCTTTCTTT.